The 12 T cell receptor beta chains reported below all come from one sample, sequenced in a study of blood T cell repertoires in COVID-19. Here immunoSEQ multiplex PCR was the method, and the copy in TCRdb shows in-frame clones only, minus some. The sample includes a few hundred thousand clones, 84% seen only once; the top ten take 1.4%. Input material: peripheral blood. These receptors were collected from a woman in her forties who had recovered from COVID-19.

This chain links TRBV6-6 with TRBJ1-6; the D gene is possibly TRBD1 (6 bases). The CDR3 extends over 13 amino acids. Germline CDR1 is MNHNY and CDR2 is SVGAGI (reference sequence). Trimming cost V 9 bases and J 1 base, with 7 bases left between them. Here the CDR3 DNA reads TGTGCCAGTACAGGGTCCTATAATTCACCCCTCCACTTT. Translating it yields CASTGSYNSPLHF.

This clone was found many times. This chain uses TRBV6-4 with TRBJ1-2; D is undetermined. The CDR3 contains 13 residues. The V and J ends lost 6 bases and 7 bases respectively, with 15 bases between them. Germline V gene data show CDR1 as MRHNA and CDR2 as SNTAGT. CDR3 protein: CASRLNERSGYTF. CDR3 sequence (DNA): TGTGCCAGCAGGCTAAATGAACGTAGTGGCTACACCTTC.

The chain has TRBV10-3 and TRBJ2-7; possible D gene TRBD1, 5 bases. The CDR3 has 13 residues. From germline, CDR1 is ENHRY and CDR2 SYGVKD. The V gene lost 10 bases and the J gene lost 5 bases, with 18 bases spanning the gap. The CDR3 DNA follows: TGTGCCACCCTACGACAGTTTAGCAACGAGCAGTACTTC. Its protein product is CATLRQFSNEQYF.

This chain links TRBV7-8 with TRBJ2-3; D is unclear. This CDR3 has 15 residues. V was shortened by 1 base and J by 4 bases, with 12 bases between the two germline ends. CDR1 SGHVS and CDR2 FQNEAQ come from the germline V gene. CDR3 region: CASSLGNIVADTQYF. Written as DNA, the CDR3 is TGTGCCAGCAGCTTAGGTAATATAGTCGCAGATACGCAGTATTTT. The full variable domain, with the rest looked up from reference TRBV7-8 and TRBJ2-3, is GAGVSQSPRYKVAKRGQDVALRCDPISGHVSLFWYQQALGQGPEFLTYFQNEAQLDKSGLPSDRFFAERPEGSVSTLKIQRTQQEDSAVYLCASSLGNIVADTQYFGPGTRLTVL.

The chain links TRBV6-2 or TRBV6-3 to TRBJ1-5; possible D gene TRBD1, 6 bases. The CDR3 runs 13 residues. V was cut by 2 bases and J by 5 bases, with 7 bases left in between. The germline gives CDR1 MNHEY, CDR2 SVGEGT. The CDR3 nucleotides are TGTGCCAGCAGTTACACAGGGCATCAGCCCCAGCATTTT. Translating it yields CASSYTGHQPQHF.

The chain carries TRBV10-3 and TRBJ2-2; D may be TRBD1 (5 bases). With 0 bases removed from V and 2 bases from J, the gap between germline ends came to 10 bases. Germline-derived CDR1 and CDR2 are ENHRY and SYGVKD. This CDR3 region has 16 residues. CDR3 residues: CAISESGASNTGELFF. Here the CDR3 DNA reads TGTGCCATCAGTGAGTCAGGGGCAAGCAACACCGGGGAGCTGTTTTTT.

This chain uses TRBV2 with TRBJ2-5; D is unclear. V was shortened by 5 bases and J by 0 bases, with 4 bases between the two germline ends. CDR3 length equals 12 residues. The germline V gene has CDR1 SNHLY and CDR2 FYNNEI. The CDR3, as DNA: TGTGCCAGCAGTTTAAACCAAGAGACCCAGTACTTC. Its protein product is CASSLNQETQYF.

This clone was recorded a few times. This sequence joins TRBV11-2 and TRBJ1-1; 10 bases line up with TRBD1. The germline V gene has CDR1 SGHAT and CDR2 FQNNGV. V lost 1 base to trimming and J lost 6 bases; unmatched junction nucleotides: 2. The CDR3 length is 14 residues. CDR3 bases: TGTGCCAGCAGCTTAGGGGGGACAGGGGCTGAAGCTTTCTTT. As protein: CASSLGGTGAEAFF.

The V gene is TRBV27, the J gene TRBJ2-7, with D possibly TRBD1 on 5 matching bases. CDR3 length: 13 residues. The germline V gene has CDR1 MNHEY and CDR2 SMNVEV (reference sequence). Trimming cost V 2 bases and J 2 bases, with 7 bases left between them. The DNA for the CDR3 is TGTGCCAGCAGTTTAGACAGCACCTACGAGCAGTACTTC. Translating it yields CASSLDSTYEQYF.

This chain connects TRBV13 to TRBJ2-3; no definite D call. Trimming cost V 3 bases and J 2 bases, with 6 bases left between them. CDR1 is PRHDT and CDR2 is FYEKMQ in the germline V gene (reference sequence). The CDR3 contains 13 residues. The CDR3 DNA is TGTGCCAGCAGCTTTAGCTACACAGATACGCAGTATTTT. Translated, it gives CASSFSYTDTQYF.

The chain couples TRBV5-5 to TRBJ1-4; a weak D match, TRBD1 (5 bases). This CDR3 region has 16 residues. Germline assignment: CDR1 SGHKS and CDR2 YYEKEE (reference sequence). V was shortened by 4 bases and J by 3 bases, with 16 bases between the two germline ends. CDR3 loop: CASSVPRGRANEKLFF. The CDR3 DNA reads as TGTGCCAGCAGCGTGCCAAGGGGTAGGGCTAATGAAAAACTGTTTTTT. Supplemented by reference TRBV5-5 and TRBJ1-4, the full variable domain reads DAGVTQSPTHLIKTRGQQVTLRCSPISGHKSVSWYQQVLGQGPQFIFQYYEKEERGRGNFPDRFSARQFPNYSSELNVNALLLGDSALYLCASSVPRGRANEKLFFGSGTQLSVL.

The table lists this clone with a count of one. J is TRBJ1-1 and V is TRBV5-1; 10 bases are a match to TRBD1. With V trimmed by 0 bases and J by 1 base, 3 bases remained unmatched. The germline V gene encodes CDR1 SGHRS and CDR2 YFSETQ. CDR3 size: 16 residues. CDR3 region: CASSLDGTGANTEAFF. The CDR3 DNA is TGCGCCAGCAGCTTGGACGGGACAGGGGCGAACACTGAAGCTTTCTTT.